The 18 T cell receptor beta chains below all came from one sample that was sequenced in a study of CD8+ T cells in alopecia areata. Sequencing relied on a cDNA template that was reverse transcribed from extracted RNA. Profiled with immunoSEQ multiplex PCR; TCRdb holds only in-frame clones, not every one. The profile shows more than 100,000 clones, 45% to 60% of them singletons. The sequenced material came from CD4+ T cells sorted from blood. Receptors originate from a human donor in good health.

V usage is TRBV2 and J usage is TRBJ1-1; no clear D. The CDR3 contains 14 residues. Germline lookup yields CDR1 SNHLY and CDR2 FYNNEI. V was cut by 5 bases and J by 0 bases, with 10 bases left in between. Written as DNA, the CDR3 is TGTGCCAGCAGTCGCCGACTCCTGAACACTGAAGCTTTCTTT. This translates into CASSRRLLNTEAFF.

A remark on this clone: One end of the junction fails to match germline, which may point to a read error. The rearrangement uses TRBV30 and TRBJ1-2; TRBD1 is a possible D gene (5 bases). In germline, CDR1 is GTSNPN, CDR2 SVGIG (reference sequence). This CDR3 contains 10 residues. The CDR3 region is CAWSPPGPAF. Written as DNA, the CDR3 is TGTGCCTGGAGCCCCCCAGGGCCGGCCTTC.

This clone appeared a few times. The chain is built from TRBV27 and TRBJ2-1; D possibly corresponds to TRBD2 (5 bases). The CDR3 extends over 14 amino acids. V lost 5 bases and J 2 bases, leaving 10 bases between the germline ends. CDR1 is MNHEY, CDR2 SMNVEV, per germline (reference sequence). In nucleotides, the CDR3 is TGTGCCAGCAGTGATAGAGGGACCTACAATGAGCAGTTCTTC. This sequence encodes CASSDRGTYNEQFF.

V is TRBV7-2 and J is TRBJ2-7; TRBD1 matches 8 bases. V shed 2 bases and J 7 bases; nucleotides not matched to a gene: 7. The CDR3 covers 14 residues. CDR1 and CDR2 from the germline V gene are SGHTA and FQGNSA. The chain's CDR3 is CASSLSRGLREQYF. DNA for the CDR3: TGTGCCAGCAGCTTATCCAGGGGGCTTCGGGAGCAGTACTTC.

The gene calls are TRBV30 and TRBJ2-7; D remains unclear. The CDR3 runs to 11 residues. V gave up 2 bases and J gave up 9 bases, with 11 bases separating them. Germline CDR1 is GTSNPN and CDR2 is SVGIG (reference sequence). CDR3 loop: CAWSSRLGQYF. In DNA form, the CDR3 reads TGTGCCTGGAGTTCCCGGCTAGGGCAGTACTTC.

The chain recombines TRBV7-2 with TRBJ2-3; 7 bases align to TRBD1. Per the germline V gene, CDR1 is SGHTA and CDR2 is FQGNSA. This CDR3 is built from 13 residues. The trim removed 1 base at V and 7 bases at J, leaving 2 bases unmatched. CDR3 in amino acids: CASSLEGGYTQYF. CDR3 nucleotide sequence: TGTGCCAGCAGCTTAGAAGGGGGCTATACGCAGTATTTT.

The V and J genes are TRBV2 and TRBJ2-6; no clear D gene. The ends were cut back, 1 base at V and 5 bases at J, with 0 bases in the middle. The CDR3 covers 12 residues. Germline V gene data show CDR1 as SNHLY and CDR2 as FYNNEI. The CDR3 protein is CASSEGANVLTF. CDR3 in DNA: TGTGCCAGCAGTGAAGGGGCCAACGTCCTGACTTTC.

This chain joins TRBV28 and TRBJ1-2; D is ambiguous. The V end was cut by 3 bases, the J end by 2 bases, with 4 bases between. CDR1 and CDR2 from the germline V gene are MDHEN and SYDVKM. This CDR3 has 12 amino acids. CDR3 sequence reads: CASSFNNYGYTF. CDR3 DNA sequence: TGTGCCAGCAGTTTTAACAACTATGGCTACACCTTC.

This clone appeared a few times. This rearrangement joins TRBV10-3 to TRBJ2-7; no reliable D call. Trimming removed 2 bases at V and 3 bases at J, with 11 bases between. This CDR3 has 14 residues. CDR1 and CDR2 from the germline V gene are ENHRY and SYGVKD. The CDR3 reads CAISEADDGYEQYF. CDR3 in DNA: TGTGCCATCAGTGAGGCGGATGACGGCTACGAGCAGTACTTC.

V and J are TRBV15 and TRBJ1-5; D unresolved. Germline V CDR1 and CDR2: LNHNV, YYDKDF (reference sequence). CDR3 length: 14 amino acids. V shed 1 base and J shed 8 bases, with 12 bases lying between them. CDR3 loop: CATSRVTRGEPQHF. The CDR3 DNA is TGTGCCACCAGCAGAGTGACACGTGGAGAGCCCCAGCATTTT.

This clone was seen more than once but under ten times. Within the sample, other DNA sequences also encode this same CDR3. The CDR3 nucleotides are TGCAGCGTGCGGCGGGGGCAAGAGACCCAGTACTTC. Translated, it gives CSVRRGQETQYF. The chain has TRBV29-1 and TRBJ2-5, with 7 bases aligning to TRBD2. Trimming took 6 bases from V and 2 from J; bases not matched to a gene: 3. Germline assignment: CDR1 SQVTM and CDR2 ANQGSEA. The CDR3 extends over 12 amino acids. Variable domain in full (rest from reference TRBV29-1 and TRBJ2-5): SAVISQKPSRDICQRGTSLTIQCQVDSQVTMMFWYRQQPGQSLTLIATANQGSEATYESGFVIDKFPISRPNLTFSTLTVSNMSPEDSSIYLCSVRRGQETQYFGPGTRLLVL.

CDR3 amino acids: CASSLQRGREFF. CDR3 bases: TGTGCCAGCAGCCTGCAGCGGGGGAGGGAGTTCTTC. This chain links TRBV28 with TRBJ2-1; TRBD2 aligns across 8 bases. The V gene end was trimmed by 6 bases and the J gene end by 14 bases; junction bases not matched to a gene: 9. Germline-derived CDR1 and CDR2 are MDHEN and SYDVKM. There are 12 residues in the CDR3.

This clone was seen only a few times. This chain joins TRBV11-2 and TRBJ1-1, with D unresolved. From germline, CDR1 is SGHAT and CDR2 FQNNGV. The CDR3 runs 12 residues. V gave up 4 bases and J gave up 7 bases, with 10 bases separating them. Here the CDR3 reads CASSSIVGEAFF. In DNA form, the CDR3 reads TGTGCCAGCAGCTCCATAGTTGGTGAAGCTTTCTTT.

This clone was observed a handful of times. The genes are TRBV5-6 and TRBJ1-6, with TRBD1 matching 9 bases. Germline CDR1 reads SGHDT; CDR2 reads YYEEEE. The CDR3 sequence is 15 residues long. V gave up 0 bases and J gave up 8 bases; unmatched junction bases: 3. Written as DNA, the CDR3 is TGTGCCAGCAGCTTGGCCGGGACAGGGTATTCACCCCTCCACTTT. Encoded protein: CASSLAGTGYSPLHF.

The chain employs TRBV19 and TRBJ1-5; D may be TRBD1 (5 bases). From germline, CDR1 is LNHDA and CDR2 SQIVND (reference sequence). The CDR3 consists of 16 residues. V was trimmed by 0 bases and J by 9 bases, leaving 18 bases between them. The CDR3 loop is CASSIDPGGVGSPQHF. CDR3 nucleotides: TGTGCCAGTAGTATAGATCCGGGGGGGGTCGGTTCGCCCCAGCATTTT.

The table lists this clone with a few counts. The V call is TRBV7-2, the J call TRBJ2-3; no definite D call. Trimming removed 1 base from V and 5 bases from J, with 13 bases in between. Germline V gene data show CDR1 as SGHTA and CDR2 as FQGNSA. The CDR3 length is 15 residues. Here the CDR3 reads CASSLVAGQGDTQYF. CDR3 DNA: TGTGCCAGCAGCTTAGTGGCTGGGCAAGGAGATACGCAGTATTTT.

The CDR3 loop is CAWSSQDLYGYTF. CDR3 nucleotides: TGTGCCTGGAGTTCCCAGGACCTCTATGGCTACACCTTC. The chain couples TRBV30 to TRBJ1-2, with D uncertain. The germline CDR1 and CDR2 sequences are GTSNPN and SVGIG (reference sequence). This CDR3 contains 13 residues. V dropped 2 bases and J dropped 4 bases, with 11 bases sitting between them.

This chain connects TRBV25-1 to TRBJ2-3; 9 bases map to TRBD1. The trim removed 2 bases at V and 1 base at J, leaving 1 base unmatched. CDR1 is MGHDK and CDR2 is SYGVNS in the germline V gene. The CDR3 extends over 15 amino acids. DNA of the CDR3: TGTGCCAGCAGTGAAGGGACAGGGCGCACAGATACGCAGTATTTT. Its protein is CASSEGTGRTDTQYF.